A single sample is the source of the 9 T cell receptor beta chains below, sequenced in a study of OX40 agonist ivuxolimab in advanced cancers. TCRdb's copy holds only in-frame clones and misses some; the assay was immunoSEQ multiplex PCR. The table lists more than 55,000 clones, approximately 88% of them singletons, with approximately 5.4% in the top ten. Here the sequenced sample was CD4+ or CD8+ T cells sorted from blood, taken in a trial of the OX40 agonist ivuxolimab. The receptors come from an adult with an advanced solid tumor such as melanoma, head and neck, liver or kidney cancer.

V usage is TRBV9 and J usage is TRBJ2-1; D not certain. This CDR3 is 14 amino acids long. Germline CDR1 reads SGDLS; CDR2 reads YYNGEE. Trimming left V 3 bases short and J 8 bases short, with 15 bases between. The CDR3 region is CASSARHMVDEQFF. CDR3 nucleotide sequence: TGTGCCAGCAGCGCTCGACACATGGTCGATGAGCAGTTCTTC.

The CDR3 reads CASSLVRTTSLEQYF. CDR3 sequence (DNA): TGTGCCAGCAGTTTAGTTAGGACTACGAGTTTAGAGCAGTACTTC. This chain connects TRBV28 to TRBJ2-7, with a tentative D call TRBD2 (6 bases). Trimming removed 2 bases at V and 7 bases at J, with 18 bases between. Germline V lookup: CDR1 MDHEN, CDR2 SYDVKM. The CDR3 spans 15 residues.

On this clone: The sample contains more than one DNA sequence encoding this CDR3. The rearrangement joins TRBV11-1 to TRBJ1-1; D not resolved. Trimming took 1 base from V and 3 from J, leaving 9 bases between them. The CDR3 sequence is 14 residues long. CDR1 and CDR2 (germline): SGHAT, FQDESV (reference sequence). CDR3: CASSLGSWDTEAFF. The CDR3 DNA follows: TGTGCCAGCAGCTTAGGCAGTTGGGACACTGAAGCTTTCTTT. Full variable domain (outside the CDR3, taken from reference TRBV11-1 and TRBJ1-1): EAEVAQSPRYKITEKSQAVAFWCDPISGHATLYWYRQILGQGPELLVQFQDESVVDDSQLPKDRFSAERLKGVDSTLKIQPAELGDSAMYLCASSLGSWDTEAFFGQGTRLTVV.

The CDR3 nucleotides read TGTGCCAGCAGCGCCTCGACAGGGGCAGAAGAACAGTTCTTC. Amino acid sequence: CASSASTGAEEQFF. The chain has TRBV6-4 and TRBJ2-1, with 8 bases matching TRBD1. Germline V gene data show CDR1 as MRHNA and CDR2 as SNTAGT. The V and J ends lost 6 bases and 13 bases, in that order; junction bases with no gene match: 14. The CDR3 covers 14 residues.

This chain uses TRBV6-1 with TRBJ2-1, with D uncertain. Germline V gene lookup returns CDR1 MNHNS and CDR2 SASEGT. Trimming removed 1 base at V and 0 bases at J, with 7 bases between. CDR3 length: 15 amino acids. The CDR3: CASSEVWFSYNEQFF. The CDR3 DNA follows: TGTGCCAGCAGTGAAGTCTGGTTCTCCTACAATGAGCAGTTCTTC.

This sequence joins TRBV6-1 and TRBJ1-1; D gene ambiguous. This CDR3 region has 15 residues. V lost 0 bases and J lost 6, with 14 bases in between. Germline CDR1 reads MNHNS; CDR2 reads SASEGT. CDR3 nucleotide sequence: TGTGCCAGCAGTGAAGCCCAGCCGGGAAAAGCTGAAGCTTTCTTT. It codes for CASSEAQPGKAEAFF.

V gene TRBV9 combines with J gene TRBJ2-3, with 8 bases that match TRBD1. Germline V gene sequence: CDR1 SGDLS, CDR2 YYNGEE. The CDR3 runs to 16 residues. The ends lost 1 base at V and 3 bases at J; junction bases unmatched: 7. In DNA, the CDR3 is TGTGCCAGCAGCGTAAGGACAGGGAGAGGGACAGATACGCAGTATTTT. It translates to CASSVRTGRGTDTQYF.

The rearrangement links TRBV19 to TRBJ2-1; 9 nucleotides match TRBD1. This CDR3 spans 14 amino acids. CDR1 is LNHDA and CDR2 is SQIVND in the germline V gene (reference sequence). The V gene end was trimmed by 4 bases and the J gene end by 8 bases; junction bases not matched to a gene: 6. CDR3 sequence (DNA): TGTGCCAGTAGTACAATGGGACAGGGCTATGAGCAGTTCTTC. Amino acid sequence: CASSTMGQGYEQFF.

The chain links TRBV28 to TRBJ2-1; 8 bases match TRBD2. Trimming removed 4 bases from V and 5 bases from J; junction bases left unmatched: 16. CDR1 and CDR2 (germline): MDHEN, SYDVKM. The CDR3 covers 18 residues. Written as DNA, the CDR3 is TGTGCCAGCAGTTCCCTATTCCCCGTCAGCGGGAGAAACAATGAGCAGTTCTTC. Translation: CASSSLFPVSGRNNEQFF.